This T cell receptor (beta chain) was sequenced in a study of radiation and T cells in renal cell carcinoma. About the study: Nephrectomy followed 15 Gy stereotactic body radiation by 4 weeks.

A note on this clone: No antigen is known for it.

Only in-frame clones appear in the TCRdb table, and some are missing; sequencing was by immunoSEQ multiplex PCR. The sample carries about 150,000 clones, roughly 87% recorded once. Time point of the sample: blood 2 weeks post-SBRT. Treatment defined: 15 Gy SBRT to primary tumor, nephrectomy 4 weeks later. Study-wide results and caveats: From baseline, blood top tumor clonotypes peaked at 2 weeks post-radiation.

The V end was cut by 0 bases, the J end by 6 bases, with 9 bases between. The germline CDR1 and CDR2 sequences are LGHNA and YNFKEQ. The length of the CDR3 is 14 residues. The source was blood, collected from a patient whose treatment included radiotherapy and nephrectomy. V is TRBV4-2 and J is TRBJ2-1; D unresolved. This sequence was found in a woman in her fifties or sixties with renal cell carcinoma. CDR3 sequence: CASSQDTTLNEQFF. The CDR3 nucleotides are TGTGCCAGCAGCCAAGATACAACCCTCAATGAGCAGTTCTTC.